This TCR beta chain was found in a study of T cell clusters in autoimmune cytopenias. Some 39,000 genome equivalents of blood DNA were amplified for TRB. According to its frequency, this clonotype is medium-sized (0.01 to 0.1%). The antigen remains unidentified. One tube held mixed TRB-A and TRB-B primer pools for touch-down PCR. TCRdb reanalyzed the multiplex PCR reads and collapses them to one entry per CDR3 protein, without DNA. Here the sample table reports about 6,100 distinct CDR3 sequences. Study-level results: A dominant lymphoma-associated repertoire apparently masked the cluster-lack signature in secondary cytopenia versus chronic lymphocytic leukemia.

These data were likewise used in another study, on T cell repertoires in aging, cancer and after chemotherapy. As that report states: Clear clonal overlap appeared across healthy donor samples taken over several months to years. Loss of evenness, beyond lost richness, contributed to age-related TCR diversity decline in cancer patients.

Sequencing was carried out using peripheral blood. The source of this sequence is a human donor in good health.

The CDR3 region is CASTDRSDTEAFF. The chain recombines TRBV6-5 with TRBJ1-1; no DNA is available, so the TRBD1 call from TCRdb remains unchecked. The CDR3 sequence is 13 residues long. Germline CDR1 reads MNHEY; CDR2 reads SVGAGI.